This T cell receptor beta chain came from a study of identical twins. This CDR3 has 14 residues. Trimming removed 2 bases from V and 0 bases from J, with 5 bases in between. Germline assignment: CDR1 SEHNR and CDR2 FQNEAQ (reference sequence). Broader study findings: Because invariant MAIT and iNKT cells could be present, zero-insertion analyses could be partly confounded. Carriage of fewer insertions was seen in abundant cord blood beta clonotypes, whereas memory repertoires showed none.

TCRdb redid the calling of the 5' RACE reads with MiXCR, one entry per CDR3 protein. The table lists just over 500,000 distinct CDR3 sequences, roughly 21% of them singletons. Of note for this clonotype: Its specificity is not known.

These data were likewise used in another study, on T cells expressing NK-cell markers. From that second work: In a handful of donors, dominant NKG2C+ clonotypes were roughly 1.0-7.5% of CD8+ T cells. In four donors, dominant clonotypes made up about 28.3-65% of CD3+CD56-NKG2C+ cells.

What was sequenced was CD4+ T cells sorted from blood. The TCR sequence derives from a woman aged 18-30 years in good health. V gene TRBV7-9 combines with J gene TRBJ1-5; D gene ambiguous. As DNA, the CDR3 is TGTGCCAGCAGCTTAAGCAATAGCAATCAGCCCCAGCATTTT. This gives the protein CASSLSNSNQPQHF.